This T cell receptor delta chain came from a study of gamma-delta chains in newborns, infants, children (dated by TCRdb to the late 2010s). As for the study more broadly: According to the title of the study, polyclonal expansion of innate gammadelta T cells immediately after birth is driven by microbial exposure. The study examined the way microbial exposure affected innate gammadelta T cell populations in human newborns right after birth.

Sequencer: Illumina MiSeq. Clones were re-identified by TCRdb from the public reads with CATT, and rows with the same DNA were merged. Within this sample are approximately 1,400 delta-chain clones, with 1% to 1.3% of them counted one time only. About 24% of the sample goes to the ten largest clones. This clone occurred a few times. It lacks a known antigen. With only one base between it and a far larger clone, this is likely a read error. Counted from cysteine to phenylalanine, this CDR3 has 14 amino acids. The read is trimmed to its CDR3 DNA, 42 bases read in frame from base 1. CDR1 and CDR2 are drawn from the germline V gene: GEAIGNYY, EKD.

The sequence was collected from a child in good health. The rearranged chain carries TRDV2 and TRDJ1; TRDD3 might be the D gene, on 6 matching bases. Specimen: blood. The CDR3 loop reads CARDTWGYTDKLIF. The bases are TGTGCCCGTGACACTTGGGGATACACCGATAAACTCATCTTT.